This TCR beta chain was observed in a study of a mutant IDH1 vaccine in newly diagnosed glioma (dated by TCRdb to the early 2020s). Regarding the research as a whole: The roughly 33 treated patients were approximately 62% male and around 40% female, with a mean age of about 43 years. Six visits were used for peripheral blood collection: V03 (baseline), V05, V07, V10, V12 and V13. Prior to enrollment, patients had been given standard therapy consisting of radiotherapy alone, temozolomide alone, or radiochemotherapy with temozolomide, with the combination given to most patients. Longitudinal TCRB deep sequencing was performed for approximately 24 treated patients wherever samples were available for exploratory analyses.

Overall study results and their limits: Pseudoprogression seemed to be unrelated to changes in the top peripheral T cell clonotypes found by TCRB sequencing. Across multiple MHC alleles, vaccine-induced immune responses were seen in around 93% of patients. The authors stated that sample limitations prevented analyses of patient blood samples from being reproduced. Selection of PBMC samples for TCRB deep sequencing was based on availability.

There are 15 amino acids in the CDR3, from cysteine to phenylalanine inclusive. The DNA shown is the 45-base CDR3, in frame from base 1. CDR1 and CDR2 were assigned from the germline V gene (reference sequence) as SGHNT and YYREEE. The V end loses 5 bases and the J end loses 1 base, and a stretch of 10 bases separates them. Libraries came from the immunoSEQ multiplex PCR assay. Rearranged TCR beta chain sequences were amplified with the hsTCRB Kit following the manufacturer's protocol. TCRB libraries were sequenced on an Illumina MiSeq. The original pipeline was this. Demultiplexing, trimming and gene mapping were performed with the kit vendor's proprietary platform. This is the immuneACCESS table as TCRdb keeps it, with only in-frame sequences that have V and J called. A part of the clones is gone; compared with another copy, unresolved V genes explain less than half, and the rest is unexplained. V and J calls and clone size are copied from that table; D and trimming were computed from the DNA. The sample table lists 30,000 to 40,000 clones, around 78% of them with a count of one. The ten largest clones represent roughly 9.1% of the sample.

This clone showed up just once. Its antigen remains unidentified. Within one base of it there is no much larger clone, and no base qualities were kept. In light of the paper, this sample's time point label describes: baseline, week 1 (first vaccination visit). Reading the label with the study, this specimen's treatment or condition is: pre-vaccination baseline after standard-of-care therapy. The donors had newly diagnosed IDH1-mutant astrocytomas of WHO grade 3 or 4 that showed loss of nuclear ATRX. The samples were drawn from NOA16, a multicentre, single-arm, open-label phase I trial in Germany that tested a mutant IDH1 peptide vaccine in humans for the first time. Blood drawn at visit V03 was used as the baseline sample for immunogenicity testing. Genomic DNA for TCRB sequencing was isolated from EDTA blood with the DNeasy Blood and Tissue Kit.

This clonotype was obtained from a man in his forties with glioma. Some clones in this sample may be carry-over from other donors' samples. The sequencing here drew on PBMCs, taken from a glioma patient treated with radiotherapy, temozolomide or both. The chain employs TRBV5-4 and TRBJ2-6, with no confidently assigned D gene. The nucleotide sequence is TGTGCCAGCAGTTCCGCCCTATCTGGGGCCAACGTCCTGACTTTC. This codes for CASSSALSGANVLTF.